This TCR beta chain is from a study of shared clonotypes between healthy human individuals. Germline CDR1 reads MDHEN; CDR2 reads SYDVKM. The CDR3 is made up of 16 amino acids. V lost 7 bases, J lost 1 base, and 10 bases stayed unmatched. The protocol was immunoSEQ multiplex PCR, while the TCRdb copy is restricted to in-frame clones and leaves out a portion. The sample yields 450,000 to 500,000 clones, around 80% seen once. The V and J genes are TRBV28 and TRBJ2-7; 10 bases are shared with TRBD2. This sequence was found in a woman in her thirties or forties in good health. Some clones in this sample may be carry-over from other donors' samples. Source material: PBMCs. CDR3 in DNA: TGTGCCAGCACGGTAGCTGGTAGCGGGAGGTCCTACGAGCAGTACTTC. It specifies CASTVAGSGRSYEQYF.